This TCR beta chain was sequenced in a study of tumour-infiltrating T cells in Burkitt lymphoma. Whole-study context: Patients covered every epidemiological subtype of Burkitt lymphoma. Productive clonality predicted overall and progression-free survival. Overall study results and limits: Several public clonotypes recurred in numerous Burkitt lymphoma patients.

Sequencing was performed with immunoSEQ multiplex PCR; in TCRdb, only in-frame clones are kept and a portion is missing. The sample records about 1,000 clones, 10% to 15% being singletons. The CDR3 is 16 residues long. Only a few counts were recorded for this clone. The target antigen is unknown. This receptor was obtained from a human donor with Burkitt lymphoma. Material for sequencing was tumor tissue. The J gene is TRBJ1-2, the V gene TRBV5-2. TRBV5-2 is described as a pseudogene. CDR3 region: CANNTRGVRKTYGYTF. The DNA for the CDR3 is TGTGCCAACAATACTCGAGGAGTACGAAAGACCTATGGCTACACCTTC.